Below, 20 T cell receptor beta chains from the same sample are listed, as sequenced in a study of blood T cell repertoires in COVID-19 (dated by TCRdb to 2020 to 2021). To prepare the library, the immunoSEQ multiplex PCR assay was applied. TCRdb carries this immuneACCESS record with in-frame sequences only. Its versions omit some clonotypes, under half of them owing to an unresolved V gene in the studies checked, with the rest unexplained. The sample yields just under 90,000 clones; 72% were counted once. The leading ten clones occupy 14% of the sample. Sequencing used peripheral blood. These receptors were collected from a woman of 80 years or more with acute or convalescent COVID-19.

This clone appeared a single time. The V call is TRBV11-2, the J call TRBJ2-1; possibly TRBD2 for D (5 bases). This CDR3 has 14 amino acids. Germline V gives CDR1 SGHAT, CDR2 FQNNGV. The V and J ends lost 1 base and 8 bases respectively, with 12 bases between them. CDR3 residues: CASSLGRVLYEQFF. As DNA, the CDR3 is TGTGCCAGCAGCTTAGGGCGGGTCCTCTATGAGCAGTTCTTC.

This clone came up once. The CDR3 DNA reads TGTGCCAGCAGAGCCCCCGGGACAGGGGATGGCTACACCTTC. Translated, it gives CASRAPGTGDGYTF. The chain combines TRBV27 with TRBJ1-2; 10 bases are a match to TRBD1. The germline CDR1 and CDR2 sequences are MNHEY and SMNVEV (reference sequence). The CDR3 loop spans 14 amino acids. J was trimmed by 6 bases and V by 6 bases; bases with no gene match: 7.

The chain employs TRBV5-1 and TRBJ1-3; D gene unclear. The V gene's germline CDR1 is SGHRS and CDR2 YFSETQ. The ends were cut back, 0 bases at V and 1 base at J, with 8 bases in the middle. The CDR3 totals 15 residues. The CDR3 coding sequence is TGCGCCAGCAGCTTGGGGCCGGGTTCTGGAAACACCATATATTTT. It yields the protein CASSLGPGSGNTIYF.

V gene TRBV5-5 combines with J gene TRBJ1-5; weak D call: TRBD1 (5 bases). V shed 0 bases and J shed 4 bases, with 11 bases lying between them. The CDR3 runs to 15 residues. Germline CDR1 and CDR2: SGHKS and YYEKEE (reference sequence). The CDR3 region is CASSLATEFNQPQHF. CDR3 DNA sequence: TGTGCCAGCAGCTTGGCGACAGAATTTAATCAGCCCCAGCATTTT.

This clone showed up just once. This chain joins TRBV2 and TRBJ2-1; TRBD1 matches at 10 bases. Germline CDR1 is SNHLY and CDR2 is FYNNEI. The CDR3 is made up of 15 amino acids. The trim removed 5 bases at V and 1 base at J, leaving 2 bases unmatched. Written as DNA, the CDR3 is TGTGCCAGCAGTAGGACAGGGGGTTCCTACAATGAGCAGTTCTTC. Its translation: CASSRTGGSYNEQFF.

Only a few counts were recorded for this clone. The chain has TRBV4-1 and TRBJ1-1, with 7 positions matching TRBD1. With 4 bases clipped from V and 6 bases from J, the junction kept 8 bases outside the gene matches. Germline V gene sequence: CDR1 MGHRA, CDR2 YSYEKL. The CDR3 sequence is 14 residues long. The CDR3 DNA reads TGCGCCAGCAGCCCCAGGGGGGTAAGGCCTGAAGCTTTCTTT. Amino acids: CASSPRGVRPEAFF.

This clone was observed a handful of times. This chain uses TRBV5-1 with TRBJ2-1; 10 bases line up with TRBD1. The V segment lost 7 bases and the J segment 9 bases; nucleotides outside the gene matches: 13. Germline loops: CDR1 SGHRS, CDR2 YFSETQ. The CDR3 extends over 15 amino acids. The CDR3 is CASSRGDRGAAEQFF. DNA of the CDR3: TGCGCCAGCTCCAGGGGGGACAGGGGAGCGGCTGAGCAGTTCTTC.

This clone was recorded only once. The chain joins TRBV7-9 to TRBJ2-3; 7 bases align to TRBD1. Germline trimming cut 11 bases from V and 0 bases from J; bases unmatched to any gene: 2. The V gene's germline CDR1 is SEHNR and CDR2 FQNEAQ (reference sequence). The length of the CDR3 is 12 residues. As DNA, the CDR3 is TGTGCCGGACAGGCGAGCACAGATACGCAGTATTTT. Translated, it gives CAGQASTDTQYF.

This clone was seen a few times. V is TRBV5-4 and J is TRBJ1-6, with 11 bases fitting TRBD1. The CDR3 loop spans 15 amino acids. V lost 4 bases, J lost 10 bases, and 7 bases stayed unmatched. Per germline, CDR1 SGHNT and CDR2 YYREEE (reference sequence). The CDR3 loop is CASSVTGTGGSPLHF. The CDR3, as DNA: TGTGCCAGCAGCGTGACCGGGACAGGGGGATCACCCCTCCACTTT.

V gene TRBV21-1 combines with J gene TRBJ2-7; TRBD1 is taken as the D call from the table, unchecked against the DNA. TRBV21-1 is a documented pseudogene. The CDR3 totals 15 residues. The DNA of the CDR3 is TGTGCCAGCAGCAAAGTTAAACAGGGCCTCTACGAGCAGTACTTC. It codes for CASSKVKQGLYEQYF.

This clone was picked up a small number of times. The chain carries TRBV11-3 and TRBJ2-5, with D possibly matching TRBD1 (5 bases). This CDR3 is 13 amino acids long. With 5 bases removed from V and 4 bases from J, the gap between germline ends came to 11 bases. Germline loops: CDR1 SGHNT, CDR2 YENEEA. The CDR3 loop reads CASSTQGGETQYF. DNA of the CDR3: TGTGCCAGCAGCACGCAGGGTGGAGAGACCCAGTACTTC.

The genes are TRBV29-1 and TRBJ2-7; TRBD1 matches at 9 bases. Germline V gene lookup returns CDR1 SQVTM and CDR2 ANQGSEA. The ends lost 7 bases at V and 3 bases at J; junction bases unmatched: 22. The CDR3 length is 18 residues. The CDR3 loop reads CSAVRDRASRVTNYEQYF. The DNA of the CDR3 is TGCAGCGCTGTCCGGGACAGGGCTTCCCGAGTGACAAACTACGAGCAGTACTTC.

J is TRBJ1-4 and V is TRBV15, with D possibly matching TRBD1 (5 bases). The CDR3 is 15 amino acids. Trimming shortened V by 5 bases and J by 2 bases, and 12 bases separated the two germline ends. Germline V gene data show CDR1 as LNHNV and CDR2 as YYDKDF (reference sequence). The CDR3 region is CATSGHPGTNEKLFF. CDR3 in DNA: TGTGCCACCAGCGGCCACCCAGGGACTAATGAAAAACTGTTTTTT. Full variable domain (rest looked up from reference TRBV15 and TRBJ1-4): DAMVIQNPRYQVTQFGKPVTLSCSQTLNHNVMYWYQQKSSQAPKLLFHYYDKDFNNEADTPDNFQSRRPNTSFCFLDIRSPGLGDTAMYLCATSGHPGTNEKLFFGSGTQLSVL.

This clone was observed a few times. The chain joins TRBV6-5 to TRBJ2-1; TRBD1 matches at 8 bases. V lost 7 bases, J lost 7 bases, and 9 bases stayed unmatched. The CDR3 sequence is 14 residues long. CDR1 and CDR2 (germline): MNHEY, SVGAGI. The CDR3 coding sequence is TGTGCCAGCATCCCTTGGACAGGGTCGAATGAGCAGTTCTTC. It is translated as CASIPWTGSNEQFF.

The chain joins TRBV5-1 to TRBJ2-4; 12 positions agree with TRBD2. The V and J ends lost 0 bases and 5 bases, in that order; junction bases with no gene match: 3. CDR3 size: 16 residues. CDR1 SGHRS and CDR2 YFSETQ come from the germline V gene. The CDR3 spells CASSLASGGAQNIQYF. CDR3 DNA: TGCGCCAGCAGCTTGGCTAGCGGGGGGGCCCAAAACATTCAGTACTTC.

The rearrangement joins TRBV5-1 to TRBJ1-1; D not certain. Germline CDR1 SGHRS, CDR2 YFSETQ. The CDR3 extends over 13 amino acids. The ends were cut back, 0 bases at V and 4 bases at J, with 7 bases in the middle. The CDR3, as DNA: TGCGCCAGCAGCTTGGATCCTTCCACTGAAGCTTTCTTT. Translating it yields CASSLDPSTEAFF.

This clone has more than one count but fewer than ten. The chain links TRBV5-1 to TRBJ1-2; 12 bases map to TRBD1. This CDR3 has 16 amino acids. V lost 3 bases, J lost 8 bases, and 11 bases stayed unmatched. Germline V gives CDR1 SGHRS, CDR2 YFSETQ. The CDR3 loop is CASSSGTGGGSEGYTF. DNA for the CDR3: TGCGCCAGCAGCTCCGGGACAGGGGGCGGCTCAGAGGGCTACACCTTC. Full variable domain (missing parts from reference TRBV5-1 and TRBJ1-2): KAGVTQTPRYLIKTRGQQVTLSCSPISGHRSVSWYQQTPGQGLQFLFEYFSETQRNKGNFPGRFSGRQFSNSRSEMNVSTLELGDSALYLCASSSGTGGGSEGYTFGSGTRLTVV.

This chain links TRBV25-1 with TRBJ2-1, with D perhaps matching TRBD1 (7 bases). V lost 2 bases and J 3 bases, leaving 14 bases between the germline ends. The CDR3 is 16 residues long. Germline V gives CDR1 MGHDK, CDR2 SYGVNS. This chain's CDR3 is CASSEPRQGGYNEQFF. The DNA of the CDR3 is TGTGCCAGCAGTGAACCCAGACAGGGAGGCTACAATGAGCAGTTCTTC.

The genes are TRBV18 and TRBJ1-5, with TRBD1 as a possible D gene (5 bases). Germline V gene data show CDR1 as KGHSH and CDR2 as LQKENI. Between the trimmed V and J ends, which lost 3 bases and 2 bases, there was a span of 8 bases. The CDR3 spans 14 residues. The CDR3, as DNA: TGTGCCAGCTCACCGGCGGGGGGCAATCAGCCCCAGCATTTT. It specifies CASSPAGGNQPQHF.

The sample holds a few counts of this clone. The V and J genes are TRBV28 and TRBJ1-1, with TRBD1 matching 7 bases. The germline V gene has CDR1 MDHEN and CDR2 SYDVKM. V trimming: 7 bases; J trimming: 12 bases; junction bases outside the gene matches: 17. The CDR3 is 14 amino acids. CDR3 DNA: TGTGCCAGCATTCTCTCCCCGGGACAGCGGATGACTTTCTTT. It codes for CASILSPGQRMTFF.